What follows are 20 T cell receptor beta chains derived from one specimen sequenced in a study of OX40 agonist ivuxolimab in advanced cancers. Assay: immunoSEQ multiplex PCR; the TCRdb copy retains only in-frame clones and omits some. There are approximately 31,000 clones in the sample; approximately 90% occur only once, and roughly 28% lies in the top ten. Sequences were derived from CD4+ or CD8+ T cells sorted from blood, sampled in a trial of the OX40 agonist ivuxolimab. Receptors originate from an adult with an advanced solid tumor such as melanoma, head and neck, liver or kidney cancer.

J is TRBJ1-5 and V is TRBV28; D ambiguous. Trimming left V 5 bases short and J 5 bases short, with 19 bases between. The CDR3 has 16 residues. Germline V lookup: CDR1 MDHEN, CDR2 SYDVKM. The CDR3 loop reads CASSKNQVLGDQPQHF. The CDR3 nucleotides are TGTGCCAGCAGTAAGAACCAGGTACTTGGGGATCAGCCCCAGCATTTT.

The chain couples TRBV23-1 to TRBJ2-3, with D tentatively TRBD1 (5 bases). TRBV23-1 is treated as an ORF (open reading frame) with a function not yet certain. V dropped 6 bases and J dropped 1 base, with 5 bases sitting between them. The CDR3 runs 12 residues. CDR3 in amino acids: CASRQGTDTQYF. CDR3 bases: TGCGCCAGCAGACAGGGCACAGATACGCAGTATTTT.

Here the CDR3 reads CASSFWDRSSYEQYF. DNA for the CDR3: TGTGCCAGCAGTTTTTGGGACAGGTCTTCCTACGAGCAGTACTTC. The chain links TRBV28 to TRBJ2-7; 8 bases match TRBD1. The CDR3 consists of 15 residues. V was clipped by 3 bases and J by 1 base; unmatched bases: 5. Germline V gene data show CDR1 as MDHEN and CDR2 as SYDVKM.

This chain uses TRBV5-6 with TRBJ2-7, with D possibly being TRBD1 (5 bases). The germline V and J ends were trimmed by 0 bases and 3 bases, with 7 bases remaining between them. The CDR3 length is 13 residues. Germline V gene lookup returns CDR1 SGHDT and CDR2 YYEEEE. The CDR3 DNA reads TGTGCCAGCAGCTTGGAGGGGCGCTACGAGCAGTACTTC. It specifies CASSLEGRYEQYF.

The chain has TRBV23-1 and TRBJ1-1; maybe TRBD1 (5 bases). TRBV23-1 has ORF status, its function being uncertain. This CDR3 spans 16 amino acids. Trimming took off 0 bases at V and 1 base at J, with 12 bases between the two ends. The CDR3, as DNA: TGCGCCAGCAGTCAATCCCTCGACAGAAAGAACACTGAAGCTTTCTTT. Its translation: CASSQSLDRKNTEAFF.

This clone came up a few times. CDR3 sequence reads: CASRTNRPSGANVLTF. CDR3 in DNA: TGTGCCAGCAGAACAAATCGCCCCTCTGGGGCCAACGTCCTGACTTTC. The rearrangement joins TRBV11-2 to TRBJ2-6; D uncertain. The CDR3 has 16 amino acids. Germline CDR1 is SGHAT and CDR2 is FQNNGV. V gave up 6 bases and J gave up 0 bases, with 12 bases separating them. The variable domain in full, completed from reference TRBV11-2 and TRBJ2-6, reads EAGVAQSPRYKIIEKRQSVAFWCNPISGHATLYWYQQILGQGPKLLIQFQNNGVVDDSQLPKDRFSAERLKGVDSTLKIQPAKLEDSAVYLCASRTNRPSGANVLTFGAGSRLTVL.

This rearrangement joins TRBV13 to TRBJ1-1, with D possibly matching TRBD1 (5 bases). Trimming took 8 bases from V and 4 from J, leaving 14 bases between them. This CDR3 spans 13 amino acids. Germline CDR1 is PRHDT and CDR2 is FYEKMQ (reference sequence). The CDR3 loop reads CASSRRGLTEAFF. The DNA of the CDR3 is TGTGCCAGCTCTCGTCGGGGACTCACTGAAGCTTTCTTT.

About this clone: Other DNA sequences in this sample translate to the same CDR3. The J gene is TRBJ2-5, the V gene TRBV7-6, with D unresolved. V was shortened by 1 base and J by 3 bases, with 6 bases between the two germline ends. CDR1 is SGHVS and CDR2 is FNYEAQ in the germline V gene. CDR3 length: 13 residues. The CDR3 nucleotides read TGTGCCAGCAGCTTAGTTGGTGAAGAGACCCAGTACTTC. This translates into CASSLVGEETQYF.

The chain has TRBV30 and TRBJ2-7, with D perhaps assigned TRBD1 or TRBD2 (5 bases each). CDR1 is GTSNPN, CDR2 SVGIG, per germline (reference sequence). This CDR3 region has 12 residues. Trimming removed 3 bases at V and 6 bases at J, with 12 bases between. CDR3 sequence reads: CAWREPGPEQYF. As DNA, the CDR3 is TGTGCCTGGAGGGAACCGGGGCCCGAGCAGTACTTC.

The chain joins TRBV4-1 to TRBJ1-1; D gene unclear. The CDR3 consists of 14 residues. Trimming left V 0 bases short and J 10 bases short, with 15 bases between. Germline V gene data show CDR1 as MGHRA and CDR2 as YSYEKL. The CDR3 nucleotides read TGCGCCAGCAGCCAAGATCGTGGCGGACTGGGAGCTTTCTTT. The encoded protein is CASSQDRGGLGAFF.

The rearrangement links TRBV21-1 to TRBJ1-1; the table's D call of TRBD1 was not tested on the DNA. TRBV21-1 is flagged as a pseudogene. This CDR3 has 15 amino acids. The CDR3 sequence: CASSTPTGAYTEAFF. The CDR3 nucleotides are TGTGCCAGCAGCACCCCCACAGGGGCGTACACTGAAGCTTTCTTT.

The rearrangement links TRBV13 to TRBJ2-3; D unclear. In germline, CDR1 is PRHDT, CDR2 FYEKMQ (reference sequence). The CDR3 covers 16 residues. Trimming stripped 6 bases from V and 5 bases from J, with 21 bases between. The DNA for the CDR3 is TGTGCCAGCAGTGCACCAACCGGACGACGTGGAGATACGCAGTATTTT. Encoded protein: CASSAPTGRRGDTQYF. Complete variable domain (other parts from reference TRBV13 and TRBJ2-3): AAGVIQSPRHLIKEKRETATLKCYPIPRHDTVYWYQQGPGQDPQFLISFYEKMQSDKGSIPDRFSAQQFSDYHSELNMSSLELGDSALYFCASSAPTGRRGDTQYFGPGTRLTVL.

V and J are TRBV7-9 and TRBJ2-5, with TRBD2 matching 7 bases. Germline loops: CDR1 SEHNR, CDR2 FQNEAQ (reference sequence). The V gene end was trimmed by 0 bases and the J gene end by 2 bases; junction bases not matched to a gene: 12. The CDR3 runs 18 residues. The CDR3 protein is CASSLALGGIGSQETQYF. The DNA for the CDR3 is TGTGCCAGCAGCTTAGCGCTGGGAGGGATTGGCTCTCAAGAGACCCAGTACTTC.

This clone was observed a single time. This chain links TRBV27 with TRBJ1-1, with 8 bases identical to TRBD1. J lost 5 bases, V lost 5 bases, and 10 bases had no gene match. This CDR3 contains 15 residues. Germline CDR1 is MNHEY and CDR2 is SMNVEV (reference sequence). Here the CDR3 reads CASSPSDREGTEAFF. CDR3 coding DNA: TGTGCCAGCAGTCCATCGGACAGGGAAGGAACTGAAGCTTTCTTT.

The chain combines TRBV28 with TRBJ2-7, with D perhaps TRBD2 (5 bases). Germline V gene data show CDR1 as MDHEN and CDR2 as SYDVKM. This CDR3 contains 15 residues. V shed 3 bases and J shed 3 bases, with 15 bases lying between them. For the CDR3, the DNA is TGTGCCAGCAGTTTGCCTCTCGGGGTACACTACGAGCAGTACTTC. Protein sequence: CASSLPLGVHYEQYF. Based on the CDR3 plus reference TRBV28 and TRBJ2-7, the full variable domain is DVKVTQSSRYLVKRTGEKVFLECVQDMDHENMFWYRQDPGLGLRLIYFSYDVKMKEKGDIPEGYSVSREKKERFSLILESASTNQTSMYLCASSLPLGVHYEQYFGPGTRLTVT.

In DNA form, the CDR3 reads TGTGCCAGCAGCTCCAGGGTACAAGCTTTCTTT. Translated: CASSSRVQAFF. The chain uses TRBV11-2 and TRBJ1-1; a possible D gene is TRBD1 (5 bases). V lost 4 bases, J lost 9 bases, and 9 bases lay in between. Per germline, CDR1 SGHAT and CDR2 FQNNGV. This CDR3 comprises 11 residues.

CDR3 sequence (DNA): TGTGCCAGCAGAATACAGGGGGCGGGTACTGAAGCTTTCTTT. This codes for CASRIQGAGTEAFF. The chain uses TRBV6-5 and TRBJ1-1; 9 nucleotides align to TRBD1. The V gene's germline CDR1 is MNHEY and CDR2 SVGAGI. Trimming cost V 6 bases and J 5 bases; bases outside gene matches: 7. The CDR3 has 14 residues.

J is TRBJ2-1 and V is TRBV7-9; 8 positions match TRBD2. The CDR3 is 13 residues long. Unmatched junction bases numbered 3, after V lost 6 bases and J lost 5 bases. Germline CDR1 SEHNR, CDR2 FQNEAQ (reference sequence). The DNA for the CDR3 is TGTGCCAGCAGACTAGCGGAGAACAATGAGCAGTTCTTC. Protein: CASRLAENNEQFF.

The CDR3 DNA reads as TGCAGCGTTGAAGGTCTGGGACTAGAGAGCTCCTACAATGAGCAGTTCTTC. It specifies CSVEGLGLESSYNEQFF. This chain connects TRBV29-1 to TRBJ2-1; 8 bases agree with TRBD2. The CDR3 is 17 residues long. Germline values: CDR1 SQVTM, CDR2 ANQGSEA. V lost 1 base, J lost 0 bases, and 8 bases stayed unmatched.

In this sample, this clone turned up once. The chain combines TRBV19 with TRBJ2-1; D ambiguous. V was cut by 3 bases and J by 3 bases, with 6 bases left in between. From germline, CDR1 is LNHDA and CDR2 SQIVND (reference sequence). CDR3 size: 13 residues. CDR3 in DNA: TGTGCCAGTAGTATGGGCTACTACAATGAGCAGTTCTTC. Protein: CASSMGYYNEQFF.